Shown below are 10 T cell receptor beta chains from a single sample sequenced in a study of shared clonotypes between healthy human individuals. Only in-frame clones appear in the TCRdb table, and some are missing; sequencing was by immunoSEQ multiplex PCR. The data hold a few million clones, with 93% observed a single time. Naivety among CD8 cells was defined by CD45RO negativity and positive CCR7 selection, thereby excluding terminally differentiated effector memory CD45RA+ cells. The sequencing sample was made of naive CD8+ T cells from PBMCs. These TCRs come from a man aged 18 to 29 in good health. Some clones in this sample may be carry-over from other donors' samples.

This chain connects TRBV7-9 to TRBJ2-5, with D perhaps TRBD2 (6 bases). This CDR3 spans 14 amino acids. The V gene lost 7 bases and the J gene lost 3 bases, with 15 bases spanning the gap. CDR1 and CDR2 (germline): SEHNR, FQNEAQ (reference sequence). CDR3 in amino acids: CASKPSPGEETQYF. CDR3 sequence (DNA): TGTGCCAGCAAACCATCTCCGGGGGAAGAGACCCAGTACTTC.

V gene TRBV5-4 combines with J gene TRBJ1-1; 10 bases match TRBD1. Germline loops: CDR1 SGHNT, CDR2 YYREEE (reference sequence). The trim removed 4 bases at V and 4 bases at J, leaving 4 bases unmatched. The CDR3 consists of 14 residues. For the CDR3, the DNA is TGTGCCAGCAGCATCGGGACAGGGGTCACTGAAGCTTTCTTT. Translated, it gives CASSIGTGVTEAFF.

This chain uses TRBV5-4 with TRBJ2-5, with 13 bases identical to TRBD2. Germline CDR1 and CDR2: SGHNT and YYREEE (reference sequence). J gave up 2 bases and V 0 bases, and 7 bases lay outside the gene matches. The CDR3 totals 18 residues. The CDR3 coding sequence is TGTGCCAGCAGCTTGGTTGGTGCGGGACTAGCGGGACAAGAGACCCAGTACTTC. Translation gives CASSLVGAGLAGQETQYF.

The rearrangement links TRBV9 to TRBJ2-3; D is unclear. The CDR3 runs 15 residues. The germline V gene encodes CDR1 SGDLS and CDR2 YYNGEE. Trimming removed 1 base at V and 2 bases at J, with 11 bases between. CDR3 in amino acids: CASSVSWHLTDTQYF. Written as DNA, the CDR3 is TGTGCCAGCAGCGTAAGTTGGCACCTCACAGATACGCAGTATTTT.

CDR3 loop: CASSFGTVMETQYF. In DNA, the CDR3 is TGTGCCAGCAGCTTCGGGACGGTGATGGAGACCCAGTACTTC. The V and J genes are TRBV7-3 and TRBJ2-5, with D perhaps matching TRBD1 or TRBD2 (5 bases each). This CDR3 region has 14 residues. The V end was cut by 3 bases, the J end by 5 bases, with 13 bases between. Germline values: CDR1 SGHTA, CDR2 FQGTGA.

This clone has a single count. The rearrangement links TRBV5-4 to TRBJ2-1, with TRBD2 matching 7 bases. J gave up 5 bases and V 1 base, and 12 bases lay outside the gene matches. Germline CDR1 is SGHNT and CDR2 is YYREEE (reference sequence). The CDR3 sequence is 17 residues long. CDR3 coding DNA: TGTGCCAGCAGCTTGTACCTCGCGGGAGCGATTCACAATGAGCAGTTCTTC. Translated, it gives CASSLYLAGAIHNEQFF.

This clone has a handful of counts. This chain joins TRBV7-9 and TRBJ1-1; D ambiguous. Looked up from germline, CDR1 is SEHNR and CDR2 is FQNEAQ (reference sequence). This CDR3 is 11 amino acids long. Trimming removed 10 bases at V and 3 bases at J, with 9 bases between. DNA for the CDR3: TGTGCCATCGATCGGGACACTGAAGCTTTCTTT. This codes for CAIDRDTEAFF. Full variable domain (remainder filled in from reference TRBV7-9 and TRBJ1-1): DTGVSQNPRHKITKRGQNVTFRCDPISEHNRLYWYRQTLGQGPEFLTYFQNEAQLEKSRLLSDRFSAERPKGSFSTLEIQRTEQGDSAMYLCAIDRDTEAFFGQGTRLTVV.

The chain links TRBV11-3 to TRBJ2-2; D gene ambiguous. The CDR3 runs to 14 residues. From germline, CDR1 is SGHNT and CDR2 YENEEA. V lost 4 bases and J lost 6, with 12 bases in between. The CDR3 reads CASSSRKRPGELFF. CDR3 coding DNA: TGTGCCAGCAGCTCCCGGAAACGACCCGGGGAGCTGTTTTTT.

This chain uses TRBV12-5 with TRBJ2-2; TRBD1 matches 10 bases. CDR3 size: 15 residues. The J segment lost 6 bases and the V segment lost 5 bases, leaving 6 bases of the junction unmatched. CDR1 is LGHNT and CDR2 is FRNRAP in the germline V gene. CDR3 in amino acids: CASGLRQGAAGELFF. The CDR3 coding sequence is TGTGCTAGTGGTCTACGACAGGGGGCGGCCGGGGAGCTGTTTTTT.

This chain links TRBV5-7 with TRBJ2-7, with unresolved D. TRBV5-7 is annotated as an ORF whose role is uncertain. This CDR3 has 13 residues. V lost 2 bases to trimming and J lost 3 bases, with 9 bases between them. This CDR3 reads CASSFGSYYEQYF. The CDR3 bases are TGTGCCAGCAGCTTTGGCAGCTACTACGAGCAGTACTTC.